This TCR beta chain was captured by sequencing in a study of CD8+CD57+ T cells in acquired aplastic anemia. Many counts were recorded for this clonotype. Its antigen is still unknown. General study results and limits: Any difference that existed in CD8+ Simpson's diversity between patients and controls was not significant.

Before being chosen for sequencing, patients had shown CD8+CD57+ cell expansion by flow cytometry. Both TCR beta VDJ combination and CDR3 sequence profiling were carried out. Genomic DNA was the template for this profiling. TCRdb re-analysed the reads in MiXCR, keeping a single row per CDR3 protein. Here the sample spans about 180,000 distinct CDR3 sequences, roughly 50% being singletons. Input material: sorted CD4+, CD8+, or CD8+CD57+ T cells (not recorded which) from PBMCs. The sequence was obtained from a human donor with aplastic anemia.

CDR3 nucleotides: TGCGCCAGCAGCTTGGGGGGACAGCCTGAAGCTTTCTTT. This gives the protein CASSLGGQPEAFF. The rearrangement joins TRBV5-1 to TRBJ1-1; 7 nucleotides line up with TRBD1. This CDR3 contains 13 residues. Trimming removed 0 bases from V and 6 bases from J; junction bases left unmatched: 2. In germline, CDR1 is SGHRS, CDR2 YFSETQ. The full variable domain, completed using reference TRBV5-1 and TRBJ1-1, is KAGVTQTPRYLIKTRGQQVTLSCSPISGHRSVSWYQQTPGQGLQFLFEYFSETQRNKGNFPGRFSGRQFSNSRSEMNVSTLELGDSALYLCASSLGGQPEAFFGQGTRLTVV.